Following are 9 T cell receptor beta chains from one sample sequenced in a study of cytomegalovirus exposure and HLA in healthy donors. TCRdb's copy holds only in-frame clones and misses some; the assay was immunoSEQ multiplex PCR. The sample yields about 150,000 clones, about 89% seen once. The specimen sequenced was PBMCs. Source of these receptors: a woman under 30 in good health and CMV-seropositive.

The rearrangement links TRBV9 to TRBJ2-7; 7 bases align to TRBD2. Germline loops: CDR1 SGDLS, CDR2 YYNGEE. This CDR3 has 19 residues. J was trimmed by 2 bases and V by 0 bases; bases with no gene match: 17. CDR3 DNA: TGTGCCAGCAGCGTAGGGATCGGCGGGAGCCCCCTTTCGACCTACGAGCAGTACTTC. Its protein is CASSVGIGGSPLSTYEQYF.

The J gene is TRBJ2-1, the V gene TRBV9; 11 bases fit TRBD2. V lost 4 bases and J lost 3; bases outside the gene matches: 6. The CDR3 contains 16 residues. Germline V gene data show CDR1 as SGDLS and CDR2 as YYNGEE. As DNA, the CDR3 is TGTGCCAGCAGCCTTCTAGCGGGAGGAGTCTACAATGAGCAGTTCTTC. Translated: CASSLLAGGVYNEQFF. Combining the CDR3 with reference TRBV9 and TRBJ2-1 gives the whole variable domain DSGVTQTPKHLITATGQRVTLRCSPRSGDLSVYWYQQSLDQGLQFLIQYYNGEERAKGNILERFSAQQFPDLHSELNLSSLELGDSALYFCASSLLAGGVYNEQFFGPGTRLTVL.

This clone was seen a handful of times. The chain is built from TRBV6-5 and TRBJ1-2; TRBD1 might be the D (5 bases). V lost 6 bases and J 4 bases, leaving 18 bases between the germline ends. The CDR3 runs 15 residues. Per the germline V gene, CDR1 is MNHEY and CDR2 is SVGAGI. CDR3 in amino acids: CASRLSRAIGYGYTF. The CDR3 nucleotides read TGTGCCAGCAGACTCTCCAGGGCCATCGGCTATGGCTACACCTTC.

The rearrangement joins TRBV11-2 to TRBJ1-5; 7 bases map to TRBD1. J gave up 6 bases and V 1 base, and 3 bases lay outside the gene matches. The CDR3 contains 14 residues. Germline CDR1 and CDR2: SGHAT and FQNNGV. In DNA, the CDR3 is TGTGCCAGCAGCTTAGGTGCAGGGGGTCAGCCCCAGCATTTT. Amino acids: CASSLGAGGQPQHF.

CDR3 amino acids: CASKEGGVNEKLFF. The CDR3 bases are TGTGCCAGCAAAGAAGGGGGGGTTAATGAAAAACTGTTTTTT. The chain combines TRBV28 with TRBJ1-4; weak D call: TRBD1 (6 bases). In germline, CDR1 is MDHEN, CDR2 SYDVKM. This CDR3 is built from 14 residues. The V end was cut by 7 bases, the J end by 4 bases, with 13 bases between.

The chain employs TRBV19 and TRBJ2-1; D not certain. The germline V and J ends were trimmed by 3 bases and 1 base, with 10 bases remaining between them. This CDR3 has 15 amino acids. Germline V gene lookup returns CDR1 LNHDA and CDR2 SQIVND (reference sequence). The CDR3 region has the DNA TGTGCCAGTAGTATCAGCCTAGTGTCCTACAATGAGCAGTTCTTC. This gives the protein CASSISLVSYNEQFF.

This clone was seen only once. The DNA is omitted, as the CDR3 cannot be located on it reliably, and the CDR3 follows TCRdb's listing. The chain is built from TRBV1 and TRBJ2-1; no DNA check was done on the table's D call, TRBD2. TRBV1 has pseudogene status. Both ends counted, the CDR3 spans 22 residues. The CDR3: CTSSQDDLRFGPTSSSYNEQFF.

The rearrangement links TRBV27 to TRBJ2-7, with D tentatively TRBD2 (7 bases). The ends were cut back, 5 bases at V and 3 bases at J, with 11 bases in the middle. Germline CDR1 and CDR2: MNHEY and SMNVEV (reference sequence). This CDR3 is built from 13 residues. The chain's CDR3 is CASSEGGGYEQYF. The CDR3 DNA follows: TGTGCCAGCAGTGAGGGGGGGGGCTACGAGCAGTACTTC.

The chain carries TRBV29-1 and TRBJ1-1; 7 positions match TRBD1. This CDR3 is 12 amino acids long. Per the germline V gene, CDR1 is SQVTM and CDR2 is ANQGSEA. V lost 2 bases, J lost 7 bases, and 4 bases stayed unmatched. CDR3 nucleotides: TGCAGCGTTGAATCTCGACAGGGTGAAGCTTTCTTT. Its protein is CSVESRQGEAFF.